The rows below give T cell receptor beta chains drawn from one sample of a study of T cells after yellow fever vaccination. TCRdb processed the 5' RACE reads anew with MiXCR; each CDR3 protein has one entry. The sample shows roughly 300,000 distinct CDR3 sequences, about 6.9% of them seen only once. The material was PBMCs, obtained more than 35 days after the first yellow fever vaccination. These receptors were taken from a young man who received the YFV17D yellow fever vaccine. The CDR3 runs from the conserved cysteine through the conserved F or W. The order of the fields is V gene, clone size, J gene, D gene, CDR3 DNA, CDR3 protein. A D gene is named only where the DNA matches it firmly. Not all rows give a size; the values are once, few, many and, for expanded clones, a class.

TRBV7-8	few	TRBJ2-2	.	TGTGCCAGCAGCTTAGCCCGGGCTAGGACCGGGGAGCTGTTTTTT	CASSLARARTGELFF
TRBV5-1	.	TRBJ2-1	TRBD1	TGCGCCAGCAGCCTACGACAGGGGGCTAACAATGAGCAGTTCTTC	CASSLRQGANNEQFF
TRBV7-2	few	TRBJ2-7	TRBD2	TGTGCCAGCAGTACCGTTGGTGCGGGGGGCGAGCAGTACTTC	CASSTVGAGGEQYF
TRBV5-4	.	TRBJ1-6	.	TGTGCCAGCAGCACGAAAGGGGGCTCCTATAATTCACCCCTCCACTTT	CASSTKGGSYNSPLHF
TRBV28	few	TRBJ1-2	.	TGTGCCAGCGCGGGGAACTATGGCTACACCTTC	CASAGNYGYTF
TRBV2	.	TRBJ1-6	.	TGTGCCAGCAGTAACAGGGAAGGCGTCAATTCACCCCTCCACTTT	CASSNREGVNSPLHF
TRBV3-1	few	TRBJ1-1	.	TGTGCCAGCAGCGCACAAGGACAGAACACTGAAGCTTTCTTT	CASSAQGQNTEAFF
TRBV11-2	.	TRBJ1-1	TRBD1	TGTGCCAGCAGCTTAGGTCCCGGGACAGGGGGTAACACTGAAGCTTTCTTT	CASSLGPGTGGNTEAFF
TRBV12-3/TRBV12-4	few	TRBJ1-2	.	TGTGCCAGCAGTTTAAATGCGGTCTATGGCTACACCTTC	CASSLNAVYGYTF
TRBV7-7	few	TRBJ2-5	TRBD1	TGTGCTAGCAGCTTCGGCCAAAGGACAGGGCCGGAGACCCAGTACTTC	CASSFGQRTGPETQYF
TRBV12-3/TRBV12-4	few	TRBJ2-1	.	TGTGCCAGCACCACTGGGTCCTCCTACAATGAGCAGTTCTTC	CASTTGSSYNEQFF
TRBV24-1	many	TRBJ2-1	.	TGTGCCACCAGTGATTTGGCCACCCGCTTGTGGTTC	CATSDLATRLWF
TRBV30	few	TRBJ2-7	.	TGTGCCTGGAGTGGTGGAGGGAGTTTGTACGAGCAGTACTTC	CAWSGGGSLYEQYF
TRBV12-3/TRBV12-4	.	TRBJ1-1	.	TGTGCCAGCAGCCATCGGGGTAGGGACACTGAAGCTTTCTTT	CASSHRGRDTEAFF
TRBV7-9	few	TRBJ2-7	.	TGTGCCAGCACCCCGACAGGATTCTCCTACGAGCAGTACTTC	CASTPTGFSYEQYF
TRBV5-4	many	TRBJ2-1	.	TGTGCCAGCAGCTTGCTCGGACAAGTGGGGTTCTTC	CASSLLGQVGFF